The rows below give T cell receptor beta chains drawn from one sample of a study of T cell repertoires in cytomegalovirus infection. From the reads, TCRdb called clonotypes with MiXCR, one entry per CDR3 protein. The data show about 740,000 distinct CDR3 sequences, under 40% seen once. The sequenced sample consisted of PBMCs. The source of these receptors is a human donor in good health (CMV status not recorded). Some clones in this sample may be carry-over from other donors' samples. CDR3s include the opening cysteine and the closing phenylalanine or tryptophan. The order of the fields is CDR3 length, V gene, J gene, CDR3 protein.

>13|TRBV28|TRBJ1-3
CASSLGDRNTIYF
>14|TRBV28|TRBJ2-3
CASQPTVGTDTQYF
>15|TRBV7-6|TRBJ1-2
CASNLAAGGAYGYTF
>16|TRBV20-1|TRBJ1-6
CSASGLSRSYNSPLHF
>17|TRBV27|TRBJ1-4
CASSPKTGGEANEKLFF
>14|TRBV20-1|TRBJ1-5
CSASQDRASEPQHF
>13|TRBV10-2|TRBJ2-1
CATREPWRVEQFF
>12|TRBV25-1|TRBJ1-1
CASGREGPEAFF
>12|TRBV29-1|TRBJ1-5
CSVGTANQPQHF
>16|TRBV13|TRBJ1-1
CASSSFPGGLNTEAFF
>15|TRBV19|TRBJ2-3
CASSAGLRSTDTQYF
>13|TRBV6-1|TRBJ1-2
CASSEIRGYGYTF
>14|TRBV5-4|TRBJ2-3
CASSLQGAGDTQYF
>15|TRBV12-3/TRBV12-4|TRBJ2-3
CASSFPASGGSTQYF
>17|TRBV12-3/TRBV12-4|TRBJ2-7
CASSLVRQGASSHEQYF
>14|TRBV19|TRBJ2-3
CASQDGRILDTQYF
>15|TRBV2|TRBJ1-5
CASSEVWTDNQPQHF
>15|TRBV7-9|TRBJ1-3
CASRPRGNSGNTIYF
>13|TRBV20-1|TRBJ2-1
CSARGLAYNEQFF
>12|TRBV7-8|TRBJ1-5
CASQGSNQAQHF
>16|TRBV28|TRBJ2-7
CASSSPMTSGSYEQYF
>15|TRBV7-9|TRBJ1-4
CASSLTSGANEKLFF
>15|TRBV7-9|TRBJ2-2
CASSTGQGVSGELFF
>12|TRBV6-6|TRBJ2-7
CASRLRGGEKYF
>17|TRBV20-1|TRBJ2-1
CSARGVLQINSYNEQFF
>11|TRBV28|TRBJ1-2
CASYYLYGYTF